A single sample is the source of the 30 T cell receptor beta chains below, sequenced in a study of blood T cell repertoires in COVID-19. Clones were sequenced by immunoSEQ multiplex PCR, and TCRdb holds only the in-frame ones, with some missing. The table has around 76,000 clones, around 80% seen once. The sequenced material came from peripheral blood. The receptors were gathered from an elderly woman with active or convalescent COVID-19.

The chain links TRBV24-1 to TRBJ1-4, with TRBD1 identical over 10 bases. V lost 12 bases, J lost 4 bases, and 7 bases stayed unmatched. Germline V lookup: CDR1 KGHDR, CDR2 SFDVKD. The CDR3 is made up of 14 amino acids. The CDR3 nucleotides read TGTGCCCCACGACAGGGGGCATATAATGAAAAACTGTTTTTT. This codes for CAPRQGAYNEKLFF.

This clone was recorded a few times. In DNA form, the CDR3 reads TGTGCCAGCAGTGATTTAGCTGCCTCCTACAATGAGCAGTTCTTC. It yields the protein CASSDLAASYNEQFF. The chain carries TRBV6-4 and TRBJ2-1; no definite D call. The V end was cut by 3 bases, the J end by 0 bases, with 9 bases between. Looked up from germline, CDR1 is MRHNA and CDR2 is SNTAGT. The CDR3 covers 15 residues.

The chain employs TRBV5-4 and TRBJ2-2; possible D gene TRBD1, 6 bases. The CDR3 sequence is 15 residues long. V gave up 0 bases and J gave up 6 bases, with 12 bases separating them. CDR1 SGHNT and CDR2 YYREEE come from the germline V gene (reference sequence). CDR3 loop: CASSLEVGGPGELFF. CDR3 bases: TGTGCCAGCAGCTTGGAGGTTGGGGGCCCCGGGGAGCTGTTTTTT.

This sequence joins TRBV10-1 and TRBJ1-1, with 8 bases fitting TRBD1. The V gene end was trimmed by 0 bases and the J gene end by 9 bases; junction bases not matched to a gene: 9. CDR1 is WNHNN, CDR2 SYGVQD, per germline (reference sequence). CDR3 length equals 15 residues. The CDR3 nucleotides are TGCGCCAGCAGTGAGTCGCAGGGGGCCTCCGGAAAAGCTTTCTTT. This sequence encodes CASSESQGASGKAFF.

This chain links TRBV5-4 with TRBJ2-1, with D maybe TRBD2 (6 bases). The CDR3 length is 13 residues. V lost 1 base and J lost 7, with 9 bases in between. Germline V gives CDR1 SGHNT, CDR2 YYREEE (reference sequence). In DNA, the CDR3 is TGTGCCAGCAGCTTGCCTGGGGGGAATGAGCAGTTCTTC. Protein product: CASSLPGGNEQFF.

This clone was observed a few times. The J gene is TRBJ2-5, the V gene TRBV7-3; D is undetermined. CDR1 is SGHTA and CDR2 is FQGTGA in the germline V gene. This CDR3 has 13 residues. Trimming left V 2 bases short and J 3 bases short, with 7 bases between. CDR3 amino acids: CASSLSSEETQYF. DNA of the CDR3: TGTGCCAGCAGCTTATCCTCCGAAGAGACCCAGTACTTC.

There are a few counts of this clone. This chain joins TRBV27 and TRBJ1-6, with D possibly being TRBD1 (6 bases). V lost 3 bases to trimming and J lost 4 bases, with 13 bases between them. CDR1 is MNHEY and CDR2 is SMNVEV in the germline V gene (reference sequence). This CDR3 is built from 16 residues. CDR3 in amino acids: CASSFLGTQYNSPLHF. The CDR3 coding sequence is TGTGCCAGCAGTTTCCTCGGGACACAATATAATTCACCCCTCCACTTT.

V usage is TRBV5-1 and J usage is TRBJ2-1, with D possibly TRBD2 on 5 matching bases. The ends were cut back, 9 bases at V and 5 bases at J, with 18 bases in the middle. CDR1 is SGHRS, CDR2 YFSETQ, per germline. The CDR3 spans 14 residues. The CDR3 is CATSPGNINNEQFF. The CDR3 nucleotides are TGCGCCACTTCCCCGGGAAACATCAACAATGAGCAGTTCTTC.

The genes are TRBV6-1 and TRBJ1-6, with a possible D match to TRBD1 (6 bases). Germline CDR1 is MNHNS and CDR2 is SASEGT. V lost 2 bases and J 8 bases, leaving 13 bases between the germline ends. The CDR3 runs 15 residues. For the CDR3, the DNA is TGTGCCAGCAGTGAAAGCTTGCAGGGGTATTCACCCCTCCACTTT. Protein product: CASSESLQGYSPLHF.

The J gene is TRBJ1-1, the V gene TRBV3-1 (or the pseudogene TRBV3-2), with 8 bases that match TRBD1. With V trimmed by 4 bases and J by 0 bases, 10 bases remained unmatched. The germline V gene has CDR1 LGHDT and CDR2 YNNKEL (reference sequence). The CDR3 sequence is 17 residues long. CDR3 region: CASSPPGQEFLNTEAFF. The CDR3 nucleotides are TGTGCCAGCAGCCCCCCGGGACAGGAGTTTCTGAACACTGAAGCTTTCTTT.

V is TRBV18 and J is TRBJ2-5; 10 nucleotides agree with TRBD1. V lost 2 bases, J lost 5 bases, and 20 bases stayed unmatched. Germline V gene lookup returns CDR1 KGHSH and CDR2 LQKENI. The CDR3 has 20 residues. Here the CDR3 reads CASSPSGIGTGERVGETQYF. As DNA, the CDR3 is TGTGCCAGCTCACCATCCGGAATTGGGACAGGGGAAAGGGTCGGGGAGACCCAGTACTTC.

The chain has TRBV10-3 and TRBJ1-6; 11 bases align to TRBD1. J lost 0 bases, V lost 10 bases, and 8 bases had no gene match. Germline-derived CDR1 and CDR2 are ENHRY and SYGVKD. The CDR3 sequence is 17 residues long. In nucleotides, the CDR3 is TGTGCCACCCAGTCCGGGACAGGGGGCTCCTATAATTCACCCCTCCACTTT. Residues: CATQSGTGGSYNSPLHF.

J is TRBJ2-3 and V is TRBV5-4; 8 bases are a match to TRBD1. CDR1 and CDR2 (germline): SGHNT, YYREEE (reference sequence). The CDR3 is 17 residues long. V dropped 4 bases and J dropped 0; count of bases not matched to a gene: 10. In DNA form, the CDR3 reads TGTGCCAGCAGCCTAATCGGACAGGGAACTAGCACAGATACGCAGTATTTT. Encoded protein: CASSLIGQGTSTDTQYF.

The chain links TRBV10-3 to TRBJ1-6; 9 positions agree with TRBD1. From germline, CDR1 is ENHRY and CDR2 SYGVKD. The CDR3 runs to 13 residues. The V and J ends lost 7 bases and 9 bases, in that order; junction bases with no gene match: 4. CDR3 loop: CAIKTGQGSPLHF. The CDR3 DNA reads TGTGCCATCAAAACGGGACAGGGTTCACCCCTCCACTTT.

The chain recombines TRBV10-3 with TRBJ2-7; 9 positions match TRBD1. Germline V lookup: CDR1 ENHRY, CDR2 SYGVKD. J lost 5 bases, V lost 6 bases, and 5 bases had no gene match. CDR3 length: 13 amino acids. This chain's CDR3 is CAIRGTGNHEQYF. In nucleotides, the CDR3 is TGTGCCATCAGGGGGACAGGGAACCACGAGCAGTACTTC.

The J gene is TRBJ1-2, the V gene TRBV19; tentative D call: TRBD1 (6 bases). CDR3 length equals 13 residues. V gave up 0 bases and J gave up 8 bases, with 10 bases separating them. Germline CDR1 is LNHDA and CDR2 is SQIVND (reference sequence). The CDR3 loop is CASSIEGARGYTF. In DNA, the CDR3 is TGTGCCAGTAGTATAGAGGGGGCACGGGGCTACACCTTC.

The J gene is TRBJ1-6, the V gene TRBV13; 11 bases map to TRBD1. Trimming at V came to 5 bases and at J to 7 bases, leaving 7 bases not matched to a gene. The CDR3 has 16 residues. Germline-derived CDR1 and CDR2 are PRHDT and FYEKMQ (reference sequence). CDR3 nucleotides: TGTGCCAGCAGCGCCTGGGACAGGGGGGCCAATTCACCCCTCCACTTT. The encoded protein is CASSAWDRGANSPLHF.

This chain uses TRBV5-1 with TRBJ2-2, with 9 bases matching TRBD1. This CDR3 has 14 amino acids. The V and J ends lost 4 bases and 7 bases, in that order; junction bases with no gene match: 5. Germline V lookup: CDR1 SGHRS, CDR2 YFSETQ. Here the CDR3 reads CASSETGGGGELFF. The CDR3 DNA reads TGCGCCAGCAGCGAGACAGGGGGAGGCGGGGAGCTGTTTTTT.

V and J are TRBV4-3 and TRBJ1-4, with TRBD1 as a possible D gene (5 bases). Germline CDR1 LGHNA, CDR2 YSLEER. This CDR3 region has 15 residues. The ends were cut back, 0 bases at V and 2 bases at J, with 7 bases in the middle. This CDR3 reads CASSQDGGTNEKLFF. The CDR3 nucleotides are TGCGCCAGCAGCCAAGATGGGGGGACTAATGAAAAACTGTTTTTT.

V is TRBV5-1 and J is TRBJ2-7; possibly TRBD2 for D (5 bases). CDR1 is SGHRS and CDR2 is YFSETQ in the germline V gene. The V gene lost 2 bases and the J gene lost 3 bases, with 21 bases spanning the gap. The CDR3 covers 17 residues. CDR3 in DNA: TGCGCCAGCAGCTTTCTCCCCAAGGAGGTCATTAGCTACGAGCAGTACTTC. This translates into CASSFLPKEVISYEQYF.

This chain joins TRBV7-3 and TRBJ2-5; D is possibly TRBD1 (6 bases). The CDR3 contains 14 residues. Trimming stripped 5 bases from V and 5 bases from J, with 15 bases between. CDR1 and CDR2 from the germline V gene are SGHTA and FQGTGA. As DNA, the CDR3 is TGTGCCAGCAGCCCAGGGACACGAGGGGAGACCCAGTACTTC. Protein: CASSPGTRGETQYF.

The CDR3 coding sequence is TGCGCCAGCAGCTCAGGACTAGCGGGGGGGTACGAGCAGTACTTC. It encodes CASSSGLAGGYEQYF. This rearrangement joins TRBV5-1 to TRBJ2-7; 15 nucleotides line up with TRBD2. Germline-derived CDR1 and CDR2 are SGHRS and YFSETQ. The CDR3 consists of 15 residues. J was trimmed by 4 bases and V by 3 bases; bases with no gene match: 2.

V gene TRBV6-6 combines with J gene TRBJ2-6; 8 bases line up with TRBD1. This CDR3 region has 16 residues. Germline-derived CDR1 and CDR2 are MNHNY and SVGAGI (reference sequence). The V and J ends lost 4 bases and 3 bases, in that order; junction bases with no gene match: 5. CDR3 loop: CASSFLRGLGANVLTF. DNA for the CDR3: TGTGCCAGCAGTTTTCTCAGGGGGCTTGGGGCCAACGTCCTGACTTTC.

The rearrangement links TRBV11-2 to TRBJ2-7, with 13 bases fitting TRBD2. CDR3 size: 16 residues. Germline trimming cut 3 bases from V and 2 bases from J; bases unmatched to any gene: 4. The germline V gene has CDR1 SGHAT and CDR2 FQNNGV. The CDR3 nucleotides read TGTGCCAGCAGCTTTACTAGCGGGGGGGTCCCCTACGAGCAGTACTTC. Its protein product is CASSFTSGGVPYEQYF.

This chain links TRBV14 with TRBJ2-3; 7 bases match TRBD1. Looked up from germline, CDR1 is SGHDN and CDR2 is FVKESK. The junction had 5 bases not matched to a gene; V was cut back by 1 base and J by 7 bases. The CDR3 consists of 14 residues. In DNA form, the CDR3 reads TGTGCCAGCAGCCAAGGGCACAGGGGAAATACGCAGTATTTT. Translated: CASSQGHRGNTQYF.

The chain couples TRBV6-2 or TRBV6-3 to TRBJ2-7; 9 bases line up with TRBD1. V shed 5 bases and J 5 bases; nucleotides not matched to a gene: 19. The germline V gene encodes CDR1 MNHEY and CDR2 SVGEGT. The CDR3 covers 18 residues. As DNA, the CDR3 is TGTGCCAGCAGTGGTCCGGGACAGGGCTCGGGATATAGCGACGAGCAGTACTTC. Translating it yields CASSGPGQGSGYSDEQYF.

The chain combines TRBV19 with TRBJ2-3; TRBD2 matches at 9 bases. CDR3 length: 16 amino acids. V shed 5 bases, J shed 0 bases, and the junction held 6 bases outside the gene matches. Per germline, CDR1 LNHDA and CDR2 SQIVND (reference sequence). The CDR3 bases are TGTGCCAGTAGTGAGAAGCGGGGGGTGAGCACAGATACGCAGTATTTT. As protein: CASSEKRGVSTDTQYF.

The CDR3 DNA reads as TGTGCCAGTAACCCGACTAGCGGAGATACGCAGTATTTT. It codes for CASNPTSGDTQYF. The V gene is TRBV19, the J gene TRBJ2-3, with 9 bases that match TRBD2. This CDR3 region has 13 residues. Trimming cost V 7 bases and J 5 bases; bases outside gene matches: 4. Germline loops: CDR1 LNHDA, CDR2 SQIVND (reference sequence).

This CDR3 reads CASSLNRGSPLHF. The CDR3 coding sequence is TGTGCCAGCAGTTTAAATCGGGGATCACCCCTCCACTTT. The chain employs TRBV28 and TRBJ1-6; D is uncertain. CDR1 is MDHEN and CDR2 is SYDVKM in the germline V gene. The CDR3 is 13 amino acids. V lost 2 bases and J 10 bases, leaving 9 bases between the germline ends.

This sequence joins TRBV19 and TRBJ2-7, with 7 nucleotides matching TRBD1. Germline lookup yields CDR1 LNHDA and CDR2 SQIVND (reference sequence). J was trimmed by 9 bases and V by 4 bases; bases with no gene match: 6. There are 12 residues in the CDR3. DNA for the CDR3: TGTGCCAGTAGTACCTACAGGGGTCGGCAGTACTTC. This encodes CASSTYRGRQYF.